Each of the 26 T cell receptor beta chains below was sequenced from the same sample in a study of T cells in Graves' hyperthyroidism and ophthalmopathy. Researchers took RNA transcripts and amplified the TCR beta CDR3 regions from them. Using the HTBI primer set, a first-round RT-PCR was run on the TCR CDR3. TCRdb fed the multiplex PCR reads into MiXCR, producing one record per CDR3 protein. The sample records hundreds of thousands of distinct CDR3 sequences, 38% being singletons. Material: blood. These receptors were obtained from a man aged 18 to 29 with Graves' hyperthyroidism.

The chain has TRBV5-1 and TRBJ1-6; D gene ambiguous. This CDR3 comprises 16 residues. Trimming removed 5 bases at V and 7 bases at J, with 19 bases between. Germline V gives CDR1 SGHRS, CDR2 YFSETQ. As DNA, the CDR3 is TGCGCCAGCAGTCCTCGCTTACAAACTAGAAATTCACCCCTCCACTTT. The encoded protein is CASSPRLQTRNSPLHF.

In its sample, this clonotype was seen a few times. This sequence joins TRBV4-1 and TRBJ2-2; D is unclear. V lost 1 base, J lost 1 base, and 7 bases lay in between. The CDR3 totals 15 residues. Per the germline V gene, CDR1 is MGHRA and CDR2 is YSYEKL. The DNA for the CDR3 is TGCGCCAGCAGCCAAGGTCACGGGAACACCGGGGAGCTGTTTTTT. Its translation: CASSQGHGNTGELFF.

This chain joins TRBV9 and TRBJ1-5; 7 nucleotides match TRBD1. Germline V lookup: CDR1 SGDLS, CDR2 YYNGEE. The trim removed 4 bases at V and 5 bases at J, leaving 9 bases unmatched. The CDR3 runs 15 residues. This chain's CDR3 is CASSPAGTDYQPQHF. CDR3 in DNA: TGTGCCAGCAGCCCCGCCGGGACAGACTATCAGCCCCAGCATTTT.

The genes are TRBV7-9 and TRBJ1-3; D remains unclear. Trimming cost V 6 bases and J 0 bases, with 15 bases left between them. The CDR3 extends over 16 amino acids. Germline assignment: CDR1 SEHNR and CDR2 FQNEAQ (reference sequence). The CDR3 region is CASSSFAESSGNTIYF. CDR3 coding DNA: TGTGCCAGCAGTTCTTTCGCTGAGAGCTCTGGAAACACCATATATTTT.

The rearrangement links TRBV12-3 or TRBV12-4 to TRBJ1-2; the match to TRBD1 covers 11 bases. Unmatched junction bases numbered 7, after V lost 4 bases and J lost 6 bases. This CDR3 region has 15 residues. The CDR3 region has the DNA TGTGCCAGCAGTTACAGGGACAGGGGGGGCGATGGCTACACCTTC. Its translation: CASSYRDRGGDGYTF.

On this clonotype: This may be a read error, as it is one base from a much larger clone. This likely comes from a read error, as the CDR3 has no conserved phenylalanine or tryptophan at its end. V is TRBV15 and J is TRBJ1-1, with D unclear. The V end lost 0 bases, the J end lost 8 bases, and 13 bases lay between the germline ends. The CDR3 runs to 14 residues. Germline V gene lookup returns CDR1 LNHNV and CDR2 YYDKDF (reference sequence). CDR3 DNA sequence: TGTGCCACCAGCAGAGAAAGGTCCTCCGGGGAAGCTTTCCTT. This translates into CATSRERSSGEAFL.

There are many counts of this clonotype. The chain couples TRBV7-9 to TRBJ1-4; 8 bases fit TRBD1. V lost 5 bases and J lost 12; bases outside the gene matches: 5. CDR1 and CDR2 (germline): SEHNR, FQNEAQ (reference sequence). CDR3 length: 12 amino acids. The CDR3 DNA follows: TGTGCCAGCAGCACGGACAGGGTCGAACTGTTTTTT. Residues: CASSTDRVELFF. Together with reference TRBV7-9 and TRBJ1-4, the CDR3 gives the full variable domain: DTGVSQNPRHKITKRGQNVTFRCDPISEHNRLYWYRQTLGQGPEFLTYFQNEAQLEKSRLLSDRFSAERPKGSFSTLEIQRTEQGDSAMYLCASSTDRVELFFGSGTQLSVL.

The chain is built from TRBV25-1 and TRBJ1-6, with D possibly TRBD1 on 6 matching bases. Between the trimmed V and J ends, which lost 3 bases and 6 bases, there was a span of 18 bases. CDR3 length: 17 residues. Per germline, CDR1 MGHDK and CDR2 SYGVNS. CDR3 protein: CASSDTRGGTLNSPLHF. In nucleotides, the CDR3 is TGTGCCAGCAGTGACACCAGGGGCGGGACACTTAATTCACCCCTCCACTTT.

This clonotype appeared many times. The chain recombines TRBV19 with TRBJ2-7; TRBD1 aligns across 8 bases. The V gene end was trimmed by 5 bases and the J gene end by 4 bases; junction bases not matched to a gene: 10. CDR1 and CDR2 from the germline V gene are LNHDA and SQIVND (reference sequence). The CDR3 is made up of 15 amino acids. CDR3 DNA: TGTGCCAGTAGTCCAGGGGGCGCCGGGACTTACGAGCAGTACTTC. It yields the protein CASSPGGAGTYEQYF.

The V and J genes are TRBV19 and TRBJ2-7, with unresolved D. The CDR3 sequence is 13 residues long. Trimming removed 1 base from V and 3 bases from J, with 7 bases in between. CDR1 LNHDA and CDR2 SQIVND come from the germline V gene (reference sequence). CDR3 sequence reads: CASSIGPGYEQYF. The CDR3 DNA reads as TGTGCCAGTAGTATAGGCCCAGGCTACGAGCAGTACTTC.

CDR3 coding DNA: TGCAGCGTTGGACAGGGCGAGAGAGAGACCCAGTACTTC. Translation gives CSVGQGERETQYF. V gene TRBV29-1 combines with J gene TRBJ2-5, with 7 bases identical to TRBD1. Germline trimming cut 4 bases from V and 4 bases from J; bases unmatched to any gene: 6. Germline CDR1 is SQVTM and CDR2 is ANQGSEA. The CDR3 covers 13 residues. The full variable domain, with the rest looked up from reference TRBV29-1 and TRBJ2-5, is SAVISQKPSRDICQRGTSLTIQCQVDSQVTMMFWYRQQPGQSLTLIATANQGSEATYESGFVIDKFPISRPNLTFSTLTVSNMSPEDSSIYLCSVGQGERETQYFGPGTRLLVL.

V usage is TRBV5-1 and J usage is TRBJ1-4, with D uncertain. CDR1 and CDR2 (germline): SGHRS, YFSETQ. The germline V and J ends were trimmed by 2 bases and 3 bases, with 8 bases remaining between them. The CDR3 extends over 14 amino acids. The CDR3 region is CASSFGVPNEKLFF. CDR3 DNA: TGCGCCAGCAGCTTCGGGGTCCCTAATGAAAAACTGTTTTTT.

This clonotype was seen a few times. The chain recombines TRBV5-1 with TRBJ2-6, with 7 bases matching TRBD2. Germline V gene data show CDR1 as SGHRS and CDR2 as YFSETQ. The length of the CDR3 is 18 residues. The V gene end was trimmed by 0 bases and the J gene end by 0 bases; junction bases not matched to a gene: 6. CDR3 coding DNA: TGCGCCAGCAGCTTGGGGTTCGGGGGGTCCTCTGGGGCCAACGTCCTGACTTTC. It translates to CASSLGFGGSSGANVLTF.

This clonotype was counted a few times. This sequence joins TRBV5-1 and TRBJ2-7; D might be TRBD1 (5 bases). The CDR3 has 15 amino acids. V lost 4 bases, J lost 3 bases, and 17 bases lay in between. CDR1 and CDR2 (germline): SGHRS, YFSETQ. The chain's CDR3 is CASSPRTPPFYEQYF. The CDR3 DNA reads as TGCGCCAGCAGCCCCCGGACACCGCCTTTCTACGAGCAGTACTTC.

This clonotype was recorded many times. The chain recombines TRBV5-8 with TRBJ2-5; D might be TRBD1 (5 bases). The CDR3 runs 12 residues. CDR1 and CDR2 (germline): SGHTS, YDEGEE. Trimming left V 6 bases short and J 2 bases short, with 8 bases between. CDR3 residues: CASIDRQETQYF. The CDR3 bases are TGTGCCAGCATCGACAGACAAGAGACCCAGTACTTC.

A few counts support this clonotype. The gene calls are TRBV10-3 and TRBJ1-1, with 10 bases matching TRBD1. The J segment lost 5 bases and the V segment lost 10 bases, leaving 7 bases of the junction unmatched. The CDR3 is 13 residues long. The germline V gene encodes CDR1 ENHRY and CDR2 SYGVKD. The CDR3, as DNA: TGTGCCACCGGGACAGGGGTCGGAACTGAAGCTTTCTTT. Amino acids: CATGTGVGTEAFF.

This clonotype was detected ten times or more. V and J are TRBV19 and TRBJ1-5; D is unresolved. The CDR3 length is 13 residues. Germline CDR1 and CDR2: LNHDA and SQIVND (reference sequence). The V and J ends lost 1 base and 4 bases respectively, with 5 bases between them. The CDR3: CASSIGENQPQHF. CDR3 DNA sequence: TGTGCCAGTAGTATAGGAGAAAATCAGCCCCAGCATTTT.

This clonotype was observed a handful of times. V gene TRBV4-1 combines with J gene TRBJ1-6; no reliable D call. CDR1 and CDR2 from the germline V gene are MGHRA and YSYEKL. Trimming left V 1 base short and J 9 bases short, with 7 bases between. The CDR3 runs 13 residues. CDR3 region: CASSQARTSPLHF. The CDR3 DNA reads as TGCGCCAGCAGCCAAGCCCGGACTTCACCCCTCCACTTT.

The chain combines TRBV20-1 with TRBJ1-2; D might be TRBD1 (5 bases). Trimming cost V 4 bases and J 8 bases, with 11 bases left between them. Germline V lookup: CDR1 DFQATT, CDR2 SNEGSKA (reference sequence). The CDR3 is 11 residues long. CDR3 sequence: CSATGTSGYTF. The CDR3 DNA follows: TGCAGTGCTACCGGGACTAGCGGCTACACCTTC.

CDR3 sequence: CASSLFGSATNEKLFF. The CDR3 bases are TGCGCCAGCAGCTTGTTTGGTTCCGCAACTAATGAAAAACTGTTTTTT. The rearrangement links TRBV5-1 to TRBJ1-4; D is undetermined. V was trimmed by 1 base and J by 0 bases, leaving 10 bases between them. The CDR3 has 16 residues. Germline V gene sequence: CDR1 SGHRS, CDR2 YFSETQ.

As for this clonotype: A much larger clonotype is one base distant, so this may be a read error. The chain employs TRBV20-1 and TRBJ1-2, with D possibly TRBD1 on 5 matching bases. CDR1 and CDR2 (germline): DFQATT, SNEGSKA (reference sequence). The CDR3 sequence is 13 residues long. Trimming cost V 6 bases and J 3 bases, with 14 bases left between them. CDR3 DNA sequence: TGCAGTGCGACAGAACAGGAAGACTATGGCTACACCTTC. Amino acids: CSATEQEDYGYTF.

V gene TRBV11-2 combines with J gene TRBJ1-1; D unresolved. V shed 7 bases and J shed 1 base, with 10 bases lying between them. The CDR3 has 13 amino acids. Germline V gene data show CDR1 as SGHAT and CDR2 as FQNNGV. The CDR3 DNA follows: TGTGCCAGCACCAAAATTGAGAACACTGAAGCTTTCTTT. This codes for CASTKIENTEAFF.

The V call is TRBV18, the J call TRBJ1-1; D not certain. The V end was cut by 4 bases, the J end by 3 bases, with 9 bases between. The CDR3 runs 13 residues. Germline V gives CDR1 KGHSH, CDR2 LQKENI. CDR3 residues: CASSRSMDTEAFF. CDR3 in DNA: TGTGCCAGCTCACGATCCATGGACACTGAAGCTTTCTTT.

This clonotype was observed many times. CDR3 sequence reads: CAISPGTSNEQYF. Written as DNA, the CDR3 is TGTGCCATCAGTCCCGGGACCTCTAACGAGCAGTACTTC. The V gene is TRBV10-3, the J gene TRBJ2-7, with D perhaps matching TRBD1 or TRBD2 (5 bases each). This CDR3 is built from 13 residues. Germline V gives CDR1 ENHRY, CDR2 SYGVKD. Trimming removed 5 bases from V and 5 bases from J, with 13 bases in between.

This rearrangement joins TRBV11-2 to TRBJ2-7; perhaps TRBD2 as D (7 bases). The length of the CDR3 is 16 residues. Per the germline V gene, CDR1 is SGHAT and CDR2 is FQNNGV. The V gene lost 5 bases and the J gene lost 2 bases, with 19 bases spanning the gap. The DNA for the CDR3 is TGTGCCAGCAGCCAAGGTTTTCGAGGGGGGGCCTACGAGCAGTACTTC. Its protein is CASSQGFRGGAYEQYF.

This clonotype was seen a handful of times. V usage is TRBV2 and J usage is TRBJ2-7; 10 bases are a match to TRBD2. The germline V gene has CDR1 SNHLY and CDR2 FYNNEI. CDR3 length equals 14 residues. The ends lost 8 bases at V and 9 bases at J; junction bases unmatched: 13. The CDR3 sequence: CASRRTSGPLGQYF. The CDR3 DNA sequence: TGTGCCAGCCGTCGGACTAGCGGCCCTCTCGGGCAGTACTTC.